Presented here are 20 T cell receptor beta chains from one specimen sequenced in a study of blood T cell repertoires in COVID-19 (dated by TCRdb to the early 2020s). Libraries were prepared through the immunoSEQ multiplex PCR assay. TCRdb limited this immuneACCESS table to in-frame rearrangements with V and J called. A share of clones is missing; checked studies link under half to unresolved V genes, and the rest is unexplained. The table for this sample lists roughly 190,000 clones; 84% of them were counted only once. More than 4.5% of the sample is taken by the ten largest. Sequencing used peripheral blood. The receptors originated from a woman between 65 and 79 years old with active or convalescent COVID-19.

The chain couples TRBV10-3 to TRBJ2-2; 7 bases map to TRBD2. The CDR3 consists of 14 residues. The V gene end was trimmed by 2 bases and the J gene end by 5 bases; junction bases not matched to a gene: 2. Germline lookup yields CDR1 ENHRY and CDR2 SYGVKD. The CDR3 nucleotides read TGTGCCATCAGTGAGCGGGAGGTTACCGGGGAGCTGTTTTTT. Its translation is CAISEREVTGELFF.

V usage is TRBV5-1 and J usage is TRBJ2-1; 15 nucleotides agree with TRBD2. Trimming removed 4 bases from V and 8 bases from J; junction bases left unmatched: 4. The V gene's germline CDR1 is SGHRS and CDR2 YFSETQ. This CDR3 is 15 amino acids long. The CDR3 reads CASSPRTSGRDEQFF. The CDR3 DNA is TGCGCCAGCAGCCCGAGGACTAGCGGGAGGGATGAGCAGTTCTTC.

CDR3 DNA: TGTGCCAGCAGGCTCCAGGGGGACACTGAAGCTTTCTTT. Translating it yields CASRLQGDTEAFF. The chain couples TRBV28 to TRBJ1-1, with 7 nucleotides matching TRBD1. The length of the CDR3 is 13 residues. Germline lookup yields CDR1 MDHEN and CDR2 SYDVKM. The V segment lost 6 bases and the J segment 3 bases; nucleotides outside the gene matches: 4.

V gene TRBV5-1 combines with J gene TRBJ1-1; D not certain. V dropped 2 bases and J dropped 5 bases, with 10 bases sitting between them. The CDR3 loop spans 13 amino acids. CDR1 and CDR2 (germline): SGHRS, YFSETQ. CDR3 nucleotides: TGCGCCAGCAGCTTCCCGGGTCGTACTGAAGCTTTCTTT. This gives the protein CASSFPGRTEAFF.

This rearrangement joins TRBV3-1 (or the pseudogene TRBV3-2) to TRBJ2-5, with 7 positions matching TRBD2. Unmatched junction bases numbered 9, after V lost 5 bases and J lost 0 bases. The CDR3 spans 16 residues. Germline V gives CDR1 LGHDT, CDR2 YNNKEL (reference sequence). CDR3 loop: CASSYNSGTNQETQYF. CDR3 nucleotides: TGTGCCAGCAGCTACAATTCCGGGACTAACCAAGAGACCCAGTACTTC.

The gene calls are TRBV28 and TRBJ2-3, with 9 positions matching TRBD1. The V and J ends lost 0 bases and 5 bases, in that order; junction bases with no gene match: 9. From germline, CDR1 is MDHEN and CDR2 SYDVKM. The CDR3 is 17 amino acids. This CDR3 is CASSLWGAGQGKDTQYF. Written as DNA, the CDR3 is TGTGCCAGCAGTTTATGGGGCGCGGGACAGGGAAAAGATACGCAGTATTTT.

This clone has a handful of counts. This CDR3 reads CASTRAGSSYNEQFF. The CDR3 DNA follows: TGTGCCAGCACGCGGGCGGGCAGCTCCTACAATGAGCAGTTCTTC. The chain carries TRBV2 and TRBJ2-1, with D possibly matching TRBD2 (5 bases). Germline V lookup: CDR1 SNHLY, CDR2 FYNNEI. The CDR3 runs to 15 residues. V lost 7 bases and J lost 0, with 13 bases in between.

The chain joins TRBV7-3 to TRBJ1-5; no clear D gene. The germline V and J ends were trimmed by 2 bases and 4 bases, with 6 bases remaining between them. CDR1 is SGHTA, CDR2 FQGTGA, per germline. The CDR3 has 13 amino acids. CDR3 residues: CASSLGRNQPQHF. CDR3 coding DNA: TGTGCCAGCAGCTTAGGGCGAAATCAGCCCCAGCATTTT.

The rearrangement joins TRBV12-3 or TRBV12-4 to TRBJ1-3, with 7 positions matching TRBD1. The CDR3 loop spans 13 amino acids. The junction had 4 bases not matched to a gene; V was cut back by 7 bases and J by 4 bases. The CDR3 is CASILTGGNTIYF. The DNA of the CDR3 is TGTGCCAGCATCCTGACAGGGGGAAACACCATATATTTT.

This clone was seen once. This chain links TRBV2 with TRBJ1-2; 9 nucleotides line up with TRBD1. Germline trimming cut 8 bases from V and 8 bases from J; bases unmatched to any gene: 15. Germline loops: CDR1 SNHLY, CDR2 FYNNEI. The CDR3 length is 15 residues. In DNA form, the CDR3 reads TGTGCCAGCTCGACTTTCCGACAGGGGGGCAAGGGCTACACCTTC. It is translated as CASSTFRQGGKGYTF.

This clone came up once. J is TRBJ2-5 and V is TRBV9, with 11 bases matching TRBD1. Germline values: CDR1 SGDLS, CDR2 YYNGEE. V gave up 4 bases and J gave up 7 bases; unmatched junction bases: 9. CDR3 length: 15 amino acids. The CDR3, as DNA: TGTGCCAGCAGCCCCGCGGGGACAGGGGGGGTGACCCAGTACTTC. Translating it yields CASSPAGTGGVTQYF.

The chain has TRBV19 and TRBJ2-7; D is perhaps TRBD1 (6 bases). There are 12 residues in the CDR3. Germline V gene sequence: CDR1 LNHDA, CDR2 SQIVND (reference sequence). The V end was cut by 5 bases, the J end by 2 bases, with 7 bases between. DNA for the CDR3: TGTGCCAGTAGTCGGGACACCTACGAGCAGTACTTC. The encoded protein is CASSRDTYEQYF.

This clone was seen just once. The genes are TRBV5-1 and TRBJ2-2; D might be TRBD2 (5 bases). From germline, CDR1 is SGHRS and CDR2 YFSETQ. This CDR3 comprises 15 residues. Between the trimmed V and J ends, which lost 4 bases and 7 bases, there was a span of 17 bases. CDR3 in DNA: TGCGCCAGCAGCAACGACGGGATGGCCGGCGGGGAGCTGTTTTTT. This translates into CASSNDGMAGGELFF.

The chain links TRBV7-9 to TRBJ1-2; no clear D. The germline V gene has CDR1 SEHNR and CDR2 FQNEAQ (reference sequence). V was shortened by 1 base and J by 3 bases, with 15 bases between the two germline ends. This CDR3 has 16 amino acids. The DNA of the CDR3 is TGTGCCAGCAGCTTAGGTATGGGCAGCCAGGACTATGGCTACACCTTC. As protein: CASSLGMGSQDYGYTF.

The rearrangement uses TRBV28 and TRBJ1-1; 7 bases line up with TRBD1. Per germline, CDR1 MDHEN and CDR2 SYDVKM. This CDR3 has 15 amino acids. The V gene end was trimmed by 3 bases and the J gene end by 2 bases; junction bases not matched to a gene: 6. CDR3: CASSLRGQINTEAFF. In DNA form, the CDR3 reads TGTGCCAGCAGTTTGAGGGGACAGATTAACACTGAAGCTTTCTTT.

The chain combines TRBV28 with TRBJ1-2; 11 bases align to TRBD1. CDR1 is MDHEN and CDR2 is SYDVKM in the germline V gene. CDR3 length: 14 residues. Unmatched junction bases numbered 8, after V lost 6 bases and J lost 8 bases. DNA of the CDR3: TGTGCCAGCAGACCCGGACAGGGGGCTAAGGGCTACACCTTC. It is translated as CASRPGQGAKGYTF.

The chain recombines TRBV5-1 with TRBJ2-3; 11 bases are shared with TRBD2. J was trimmed by 0 bases and V by 3 bases; bases with no gene match: 15. The CDR3 consists of 20 residues. Germline CDR1 SGHRS, CDR2 YFSETQ. As DNA, the CDR3 is TGCGCCAGCAGCTCCCCAGGGTCGCTAGCGGGAGGCGCTAGCACAGATACGCAGTATTTT. It specifies CASSSPGSLAGGASTDTQYF.

The chain couples TRBV18 to TRBJ2-6; D ambiguous. The CDR3 is made up of 17 amino acids. V was shortened by 3 bases and J by 3 bases, with 15 bases between the two germline ends. The germline gives CDR1 KGHSH, CDR2 LQKENI. The CDR3 nucleotides read TGTGCCAGCTCACCCCTTCGGTTTTCTGGTGGGGCCAACGTCCTGACTTTC. As protein: CASSPLRFSGGANVLTF.

This chain uses TRBV11-2 with TRBJ2-7; 11 positions match TRBD2. CDR3 length equals 16 residues. Trimming at V came to 3 bases and at J to 2 bases, leaving 6 bases not matched to a gene. The germline V gene encodes CDR1 SGHAT and CDR2 FQNNGV. CDR3 in DNA: TGTGCCAGCAGCTTCCCCCGTAGCGGGAGGGCCTACGAGCAGTACTTC. Its protein product is CASSFPRSGRAYEQYF.

The J gene is TRBJ2-5, the V gene TRBV28; 11 bases agree with TRBD2. V lost 6 bases and J lost 13; bases outside the gene matches: 16. This CDR3 spans 15 amino acids. Germline V gene lookup returns CDR1 MDHEN and CDR2 SYDVKM. CDR3 region: CASSPGLADSARGYF. The CDR3 DNA sequence: TGTGCCAGCAGCCCGGGACTAGCGGACTCAGCCAGGGGGTACTTC.